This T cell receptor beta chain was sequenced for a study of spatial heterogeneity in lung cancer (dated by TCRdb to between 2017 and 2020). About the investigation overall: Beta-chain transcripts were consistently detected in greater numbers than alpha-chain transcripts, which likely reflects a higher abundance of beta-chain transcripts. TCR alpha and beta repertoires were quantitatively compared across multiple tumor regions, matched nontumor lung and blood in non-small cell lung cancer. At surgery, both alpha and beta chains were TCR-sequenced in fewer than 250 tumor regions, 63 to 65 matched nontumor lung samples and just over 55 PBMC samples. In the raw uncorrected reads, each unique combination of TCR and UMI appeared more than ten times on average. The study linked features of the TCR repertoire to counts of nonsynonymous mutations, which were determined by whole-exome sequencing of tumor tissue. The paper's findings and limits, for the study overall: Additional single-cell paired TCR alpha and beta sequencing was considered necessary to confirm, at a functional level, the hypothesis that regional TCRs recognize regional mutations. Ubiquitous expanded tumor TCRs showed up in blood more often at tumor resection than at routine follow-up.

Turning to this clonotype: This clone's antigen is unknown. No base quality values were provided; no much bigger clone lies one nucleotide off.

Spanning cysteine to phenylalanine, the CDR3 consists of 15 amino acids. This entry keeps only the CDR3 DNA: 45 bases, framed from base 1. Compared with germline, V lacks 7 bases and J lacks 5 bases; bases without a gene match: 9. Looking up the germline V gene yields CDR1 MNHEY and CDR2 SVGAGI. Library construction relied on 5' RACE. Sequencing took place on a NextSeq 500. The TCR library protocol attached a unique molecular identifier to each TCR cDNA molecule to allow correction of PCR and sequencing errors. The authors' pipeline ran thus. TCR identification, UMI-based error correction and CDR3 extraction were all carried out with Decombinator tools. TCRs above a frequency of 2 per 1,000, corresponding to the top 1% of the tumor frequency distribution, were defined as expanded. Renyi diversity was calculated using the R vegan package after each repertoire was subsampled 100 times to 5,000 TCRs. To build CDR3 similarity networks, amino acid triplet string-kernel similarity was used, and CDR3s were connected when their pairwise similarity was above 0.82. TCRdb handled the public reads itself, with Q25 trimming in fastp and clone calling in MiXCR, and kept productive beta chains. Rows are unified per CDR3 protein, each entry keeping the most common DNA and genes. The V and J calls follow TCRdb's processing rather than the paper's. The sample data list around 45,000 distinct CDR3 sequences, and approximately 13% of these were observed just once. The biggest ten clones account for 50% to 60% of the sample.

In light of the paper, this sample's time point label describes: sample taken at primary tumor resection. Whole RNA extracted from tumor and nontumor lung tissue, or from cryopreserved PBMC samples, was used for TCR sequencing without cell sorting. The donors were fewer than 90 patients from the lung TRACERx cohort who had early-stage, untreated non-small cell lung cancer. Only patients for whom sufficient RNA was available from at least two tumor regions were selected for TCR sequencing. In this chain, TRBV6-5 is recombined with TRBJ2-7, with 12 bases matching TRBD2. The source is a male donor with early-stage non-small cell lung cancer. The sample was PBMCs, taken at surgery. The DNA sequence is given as TGTGCCAGCACTGCCGGGACTAGCGGGTTCAACGAGCAGTACTTC. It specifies CASTAGTSGFNEQYF.